The source of this T cell receptor beta chain is a study of early T cells in non-severe SARS-CoV-2 infection. TCRdb analysed the 5' RACE reads with MiXCR anew, one entry per CDR3 protein. The data hold 75,000 to 100,000 distinct CDR3 sequences, with around 17% observed a single time. The TCR was taken from an adult who was a healthcare worker with PCR-confirmed SARS-CoV-2 infection or an uninfected control (not recorded which). The sequenced sample consisted of whole blood.

CDR3 coding DNA: TGTGCCAGCAGTCCTTACAGGGGCTCTGGGGCCAACGTCCTGACTTTC. It translates to CASSPYRGSGANVLTF. The rearrangement joins TRBV28 to TRBJ2-6; 7 nucleotides align to TRBD1. Trimming removed 5 bases from V and 0 bases from J; junction bases left unmatched: 4. Per the germline V gene, CDR1 is MDHEN and CDR2 is SYDVKM. The CDR3 has 16 residues.